This T cell receptor (beta chain) emerged from a study of early T cells in non-severe SARS-CoV-2 infection. Study-wide background: Chains were not paired, and sequencing was done on bulk RNA from unsorted whole blood.

Broader study findings: There was a bias toward anti-spike CD8 responses in VDJdb matching, which missed private and CD4 specificities.

V lost 1 base and J 10 bases, leaving 11 bases between the germline ends. Per germline, CDR1 MGHDK and CDR2 SYGVNS. CDR3 length equals 13 residues. Each cDNA molecule carried a unique molecular identifier. TCRdb itself ran the 5' RACE reads through MiXCR, one entry per CDR3 protein. Of tens of thousands of distinct CDR3 sequences listed, about 6.1% are singletons. This clonotype was seen many times. Its antigen is currently unknown. This TCR came from an adult who was a healthcare worker with PCR-confirmed SARS-CoV-2 infection or an uninfected control (not recorded which). The chain employs TRBV25-1 and TRBJ2-1; no firm D call. Sequences were obtained from whole blood. The CDR3 DNA is TGTGCCAGCAGTGAATTTGTCACAAAGGAGCAGTTCTTC. This encodes CASSEFVTKEQFF.